This T cell receptor (beta chain) was sequenced during a study of beta chain features in type 1 diabetes. General study points: Type 1 diabetes patients had TCRB CDR3s that were shorter (moderately but significantly so) in all four CD4+ subsets.

The CDR3 has 13 residues. The germline gives CDR1 LNHDA, CDR2 SQIVND (reference sequence). V was cut by 3 bases and J by 5 bases, with 10 bases left in between. All of the isolated RNA was reverse transcribed, so expressed TCRB transcripts were sequenced. The protocol was immunoSEQ multiplex PCR, while the TCRdb copy is restricted to in-frame clones and leaves out a portion. The data show about 180,000 clones, roughly 7.1% seen once. As regards this clone: The antigen is undetermined.

The chain carries TRBV19 and TRBJ1-2; no clear D. This receptor was identified in a middle-aged woman with type 1 diabetes. Specimen: central memory CD4+ T cells from blood. This chain's CDR3 is CASSMDQVYGYTF. The CDR3 nucleotides read TGTGCCAGTAGTATGGATCAGGTTTATGGCTACACCTTC.